This TCR beta chain was recovered during a study of blood T cell repertoires in COVID-19. TCRdb's copy holds only in-frame clones and misses some; the assay was immunoSEQ multiplex PCR. This table has fewer than 150,000 clones, about 77% appearing once. CDR3 length: 15 residues. Germline V lookup: CDR1 SGHTA, CDR2 FQGNSA. V was pared by 3 bases and J by 3 bases, with 7 bases of the junction left unmatched. The chain employs TRBV7-2 and TRBJ2-7, with 8 bases lining up with TRBD2. The sequencing sample was made of peripheral blood. This clonotype was sampled from an elderly man with acute or convalescent COVID-19. The CDR3 nucleotides are TGTGCCAGCAGCTTCGACCTAGCGGGCCTCTACGAGCAGTACTTC. This encodes CASSFDLAGLYEQYF.